This is a list of T cell receptor beta chains from one sample in a study of cytomegalovirus exposure and HLA in healthy donors. Using immunoSEQ multiplex PCR, the repertoire was profiled, and TCRdb retains in-frame clones only, with some absent. This table has more than 85,000 clones, over 60% appearing once. The sample was PBMCs. The receptor source for this set is a woman in her 30s in good health and CMV-seronegative. Each CDR3 is given with its conserved first and last residue. Fields, in order: V gene, clone size, D gene, J gene, CDR3 protein, CDR3 DNA. D genes are given only for firm matches. Size is omitted from some rows. Given values are once, few, many or a class for expanded clones.

V gene: TRBV19
clone size: .
D gene: .
J gene: TRBJ2-5
CDR3 protein: CASSRREGEETQYF
CDR3 DNA: TGTGCCAGTAGTCGGAGGGAAGGGGAAGAGACCCAGTACTTC

V gene: TRBV2
clone size: .
D gene: TRBD1
J gene: TRBJ2-2
CDR3 protein: CASKDRVDTGELFF
CDR3 DNA: TGTGCCAGCAAAGACAGGGTTGACACCGGGGAGCTGTTTTTT

V gene: TRBV5-6
clone size: .
D gene: .
J gene: TRBJ1-2
CDR3 protein: CASSFRGLYGYTF
CDR3 DNA: TGTGCCAGCAGCTTCAGGGGCCTCTATGGCTACACCTTC

V gene: TRBV30
clone size: .
D gene: TRBD2
J gene: TRBJ2-1
CDR3 protein: CAWSGASGGAPAFF
CDR3 DNA: TGTGCCTGGAGTGGGGCTAGCGGGGGGGCCCCCGCGTTCTTC

V gene: TRBV7-2
clone size: few
D gene: .
J gene: TRBJ1-5
CDR3 protein: CASSLGWSQPQHF
CDR3 DNA: TGTGCCAGCAGTCTAGGTTGGAGCCAGCCCCAGCATTTT

V gene: TRBV7-6
clone size: .
D gene: .
J gene: TRBJ1-6
CDR3 protein: CASSLVIEGGNSPLHF
CDR3 DNA: TGTGCCAGCAGCTTAGTGATAGAGGGCGGTAATTCACCCCTCCACTTT

V gene: TRBV29-1
clone size: .
D gene: .
J gene: TRBJ1-2
CDR3 protein: CSALYRDRTYGYTF
CDR3 DNA: TGCAGCGCCCTATACAGGGATCGGACCTATGGCTACACCTTC

V gene: TRBV18
clone size: once
D gene: TRBD1
J gene: TRBJ2-2
CDR3 protein: CASSPPTGSGELFF
CDR3 DNA: TGTGCCAGCTCCCCTCCGACAGGGTCCGGGGAGCTGTTTTTT

V gene: TRBV6-5
clone size: .
D gene: .
J gene: TRBJ2-7
CDR3 protein: CASSRGQTEQYF
CDR3 DNA: TGTGCCAGCAGTAGGGGACAAACCGAGCAGTACTTC

V gene: TRBV18
clone size: .
D gene: TRBD2
J gene: TRBJ2-1
CDR3 protein: CASSPDPGGYNEQFF
CDR3 DNA: TGTGCCAGCTCACCAGACCCGGGAGGGTACAATGAGCAGTTCTTC

V gene: TRBV6-1
clone size: .
D gene: TRBD1
J gene: TRBJ2-1
CDR3 protein: CASSERGQVYNEQFF
CDR3 DNA: TGTGCCAGCAGTGAAAGGGGACAGGTCTACAATGAGCAGTTCTTC

V gene: TRBV5-6
clone size: .
D gene: TRBD1
J gene: TRBJ1-5
CDR3 protein: CASSGTGDSNQPQHF
CDR3 DNA: TGTGCCAGCAGCGGTACAGGGGATAGCAATCAGCCCCAGCATTTT

V gene: TRBV7-9
clone size: few
D gene: TRBD2
J gene: TRBJ2-5
CDR3 protein: CASSSGLGTMYF
CDR3 DNA: TGTGCCAGCAGCTCTGGACTAGGCACAATGTACTTC

V gene: TRBV7-7
clone size: .
D gene: TRBD2
J gene: TRBJ2-1
CDR3 protein: CASSLGGGVNNEQFF
CDR3 DNA: TGTGCCAGCAGCTTAGGGGGGGGAGTGAACAATGAGCAGTTCTTC

V gene: TRBV10-3
clone size: .
D gene: TRBD2
J gene: TRBJ2-7
CDR3 protein: CAISEALTSGSYEQYF
CDR3 DNA: TGTGCCATCAGTGAGGCGCTGACTAGCGGGAGCTACGAGCAGTACTTC

V gene: TRBV19
clone size: .
D gene: .
J gene: TRBJ2-3
CDR3 protein: CASSIGGADTQYF
CDR3 DNA: TGTGCCAGTAGTATCGGCGGGGCAGATACGCAGTATTTT

V gene: TRBV30
clone size: few
D gene: .
J gene: TRBJ1-1
CDR3 protein: CAWSLGLGNTEAFF
CDR3 DNA: TGTGCCTGGAGTCTCGGACTAGGGAACACTGAAGCTTTCTTT

V gene: TRBV25-1
clone size: once
D gene: .
J gene: TRBJ2-2
CDR3 protein: CASSEWDTYTGELFF
CDR3 DNA: TGTGCCAGCAGTGAGTGGGACACCTACACCGGGGAGCTGTTTTTT

V gene: TRBV29-1
clone size: .
D gene: TRBD1
J gene: TRBJ2-7
CDR3 protein: CSVIGTVYEQYF
CDR3 DNA: TGCAGCGTGATAGGGACAGTCTACGAGCAGTACTTC

V gene: TRBV27
clone size: .
D gene: .
J gene: TRBJ1-2
CDR3 protein: CARNSNWAYGYTF
CDR3 DNA: TGTGCCAGGAACAGCAATTGGGCCTATGGCTACACCTTC

V gene: TRBV7-3
clone size: .
D gene: TRBD1
J gene: TRBJ2-7
CDR3 protein: CASSRGQGPYEQYF
CDR3 DNA: TGTGCCAGCAGCCGGGGACAGGGGCCTTACGAGCAGTACTTC

V gene: TRBV29-1
clone size: .
D gene: TRBD1
J gene: TRBJ2-5
CDR3 protein: CSVEGQGLTETQYF
CDR3 DNA: TGCAGCGTTGAAGGACAGGGGTTGACAGAGACCCAGTACTTC

V gene: TRBV7-9
clone size: .
D gene: .
J gene: TRBJ1-1
CDR3 protein: CASTQGEYTEAFF
CDR3 DNA: TGTGCCAGCACCCAAGGGGAATACACTGAAGCTTTCTTT

V gene: TRBV6-1
clone size: .
D gene: .
J gene: TRBJ1-5
CDR3 protein: CASSEEQGHQPQHF
CDR3 DNA: TGTGCCAGCAGTGAAGAACAGGGCCATCAGCCCCAGCATTTT

V gene: TRBV5-5
clone size: .
D gene: TRBD1
J gene: TRBJ2-1
CDR3 protein: CASSSDRGGNEQFF
CDR3 DNA: TGTGCCAGCAGCTCCGACAGGGGAGGCAATGAGCAGTTCTTC

V gene: TRBV7-6
clone size: once
D gene: TRBD2
J gene: TRBJ2-2
CDR3 protein: CASSLNVAGYTGELFF
CDR3 DNA: TGTGCCAGCAGCTTGAATGTAGCGGGGTACACCGGGGAGCTGTTTTTT

V gene: TRBV6-5
clone size: .
D gene: .
J gene: TRBJ2-2
CDR3 protein: CASSPQGFYTGELFF
CDR3 DNA: TGTGCCAGCAGCCCTCAGGGATTCTACACCGGGGAGCTGTTTTTT

V gene: TRBV29-1
clone size: .
D gene: .
J gene: TRBJ1-2
CDR3 protein: CSVEAGAGSYGYTF
CDR3 DNA: TGCAGCGTTGAAGCCGGCGCGGGGAGCTATGGCTACACCTTC

V gene: TRBV5-6
clone size: few
D gene: TRBD1
J gene: TRBJ1-5
CDR3 protein: CASSWHEDRENSNQPQHF
CDR3 DNA: TGTGCCAGCAGCTGGCATGAGGACAGGGAAAATAGCAATCAGCCCCAGCATTTT

V gene: TRBV14
clone size: .
D gene: .
J gene: TRBJ2-5
CDR3 protein: CASSQQGGWIVNQETQYF
CDR3 DNA: TGTGCCAGCAGCCAACAAGGAGGGTGGATCGTTAACCAAGAGACCCAGTACTTC

V gene: TRBV7-9
clone size: .
D gene: .
J gene: TRBJ1-4
CDR3 protein: CASSLEQGTNEKLFF
CDR3 DNA: TGTGCCAGCAGCTTAGAACAGGGAACTAATGAAAAACTGTTTTTT

V gene: TRBV30
clone size: .
D gene: .
J gene: TRBJ1-1
CDR3 protein: CAWNPTGLNTEAFF
CDR3 DNA: TGTGCCTGGAACCCGACAGGACTGAACACTGAAGCTTTCTTT

V gene: TRBV28
clone size: .
D gene: .
J gene: TRBJ1-2
CDR3 protein: CASSMTGTDYGYTF
CDR3 DNA: TGTGCCAGCAGTATGACAGGAACCGACTATGGCTACACCTTC

V gene: TRBV14
clone size: .
D gene: TRBD2
J gene: TRBJ2-3
CDR3 protein: CASSPTSGRSTDTQYF
CDR3 DNA: TGTGCCAGCAGTCCTACTAGCGGGAGAAGCACAGATACGCAGTATTTT

V gene: TRBV7-2
clone size: .
D gene: TRBD2
J gene: TRBJ2-3
CDR3 protein: CASSHPGLGTDTQYF
CDR3 DNA: TGTGCCAGCAGCCATCCGGGACTAGGAACAGATACGCAGTATTTT

V gene: TRBV6-1
clone size: .
D gene: .
J gene: TRBJ1-6
CDR3 protein: CASSDQGWNSPLHF
CDR3 DNA: TGTGCCAGCAGTGATCAGGGCTGGAATTCACCCCTCCACTTT

V gene: TRBV5-4
clone size: .
D gene: TRBD1
J gene: TRBJ2-3
CDR3 protein: CASSIGQGGTDTQYF
CDR3 DNA: TGTGCCAGCAGCATCGGACAGGGCGGCACAGATACGCAGTATTTT

V gene: TRBV7-2
clone size: .
D gene: TRBD2
J gene: TRBJ2-4
CDR3 protein: CASSSGLAGGNIQYF
CDR3 DNA: TGTGCCAGCAGCTCGGGACTAGCTGGGGGAAACATTCAGTACTTC

V gene: TRBV4-3
clone size: .
D gene: .
J gene: TRBJ1-1
CDR3 protein: CASSLDEQGGNTEAFF
CDR3 DNA: TGCGCCAGCAGCCTCGACGAGCAGGGCGGAAACACTGAAGCTTTCTTT

V gene: TRBV2
clone size: .
D gene: TRBD1
J gene: TRBJ1-4
CDR3 protein: CASSESRVGGNEKLFF
CDR3 DNA: TGTGCCAGCAGTGAATCCCGGGTAGGGGGCAATGAAAAACTGTTTTTT

V gene: TRBV10-3
clone size: .
D gene: TRBD1
J gene: TRBJ2-7
CDR3 protein: CAISGTGASEQYF
CDR3 DNA: TGTGCCATCAGTGGAACAGGGGCAAGCGAGCAGTACTTC

V gene: TRBV5-6
clone size: .
D gene: TRBD1
J gene: TRBJ2-7
CDR3 protein: CASSLTAGQARYEQYF
CDR3 DNA: TGTGCCAGCAGCTTGACTGCGGGACAGGCAAGGTACGAGCAGTACTTC

V gene: TRBV18
clone size: .
D gene: TRBD2
J gene: TRBJ2-3
CDR3 protein: CASSPSGRFTDTQYF
CDR3 DNA: TGTGCCAGCTCACCAAGCGGGAGGTTTACAGATACGCAGTATTTT

V gene: TRBV23-1
clone size: .
D gene: TRBD1
J gene: TRBJ2-5
CDR3 protein: CASSQGPGGAGETQYF
CDR3 DNA: TGCGCCAGCAGTCAAGGTCCAGGGGGCGCCGGGGAGACCCAGTACTTC

V gene: TRBV15
clone size: .
D gene: .
J gene: TRBJ1-2
CDR3 protein: CATSQSGLQLRVYGYTF
CDR3 DNA: TGTGCCACCAGCCAAAGCGGGCTCCAATTAAGGGTCTATGGCTACACCTTC

V gene: TRBV6-6
clone size: .
D gene: TRBD1
J gene: TRBJ2-3
CDR3 protein: CASSYTDRAADTQYF
CDR3 DNA: TGTGCCAGCAGTTACACCGACAGGGCCGCAGATACGCAGTATTTT

V gene: TRBV7-6
clone size: .
D gene: .
J gene: TRBJ2-7
CDR3 protein: CASSLMGRGRDEQYF
CDR3 DNA: TGTGCCAGCAGCTTAATGGGAAGGGGCAGGGACGAGCAGTACTTC

V gene: TRBV29-1
clone size: .
D gene: .
J gene: TRBJ2-5
CDR3 protein: CSVAGLVETQYF
CDR3 DNA: TGCAGCGTTGCCGGTTTAGTGGAGACCCAGTACTTC

V gene: TRBV4-3
clone size: .
D gene: .
J gene: TRBJ2-2
CDR3 protein: CASSHQPGGKGAGELFF
CDR3 DNA: TGCGCCAGCAGCCATCAACCAGGGGGGAAGGGGGCCGGGGAGCTGTTTTTT

V gene: TRBV6-5
clone size: .
D gene: .
J gene: TRBJ1-5
CDR3 protein: CASSQDAGQDQPQHF
CDR3 DNA: TGTGCCAGCAGCCAAGACGCGGGGCAGGATCAGCCCCAGCATTTT